This T cell receptor beta chain is from a study of cytomegalovirus exposure and HLA in healthy donors. The CDR3 contains 14 residues. V was clipped by 0 bases and J by 9 bases, with 12 bases between them. Germline CDR1 SGDLS, CDR2 YYNGEE. TCRdb's table, derived via immunoSEQ multiplex PCR, lists solely in-frame clones and lacks some. There are about 73,000 clones in the sample; approximately 94% occur only once, and roughly 1% lies in the top ten. The clonotype originates from a woman aged 18 to 35 in good health and CMV-seronegative. Sequencing was performed on PBMCs. The chain is built from TRBV9 and TRBJ2-2, with a tentative D call TRBD1 (6 bases). The chain's CDR3 is CASSVDFGGRELFF. The CDR3 DNA follows: TGTGCCAGCAGCGTAGATTTTGGGGGCAGGGAGCTGTTTTTT.